The clone carrying this TCR beta chain was recorded at least ten times. Antigen specificity is unknown. The record originates from a study of T cells in Graves' hyperthyroidism and ophthalmopathy. Study-level information: Any treatment followed the collection of peripheral blood at initial diagnosis.

Clinical symptoms, serum thyroxine and TRAb, thyroid ultrasound and orbital computed tomography were used for the diagnoses. General study results and limits: Ophthalmopathy stood apart from stable hyperthyroidism in a 13 V-J model.

Amplification yielded TCR beta CDR3 regions, with RNA transcripts as the source. A set of HTBI primers served as the primers for a first-round RT-PCR of the TCR CDR3. TCRdb fed the multiplex PCR reads into MiXCR, producing one record per CDR3 protein. Of 280,000 or so distinct CDR3 sequences listed, about 25% are singletons. Germline CDR1 and CDR2: MNHEY and SVGAGI. V was clipped by 5 bases and J by 7 bases, with 20 bases between them. The CDR3 length is 15 residues. The source is a man in his forties or fifties with Graves' hyperthyroidism that later progressed to Graves' ophthalmopathy. The sequencing input was blood. This chain uses TRBV6-5 with TRBJ1-2; tentative D call: TRBD1 (6 bases). DNA for the CDR3: TGTGCCAGCAGTACCCTCGACAGGAAACGGGTTGGCTACACCTTC. Protein product: CASSTLDRKRVGYTF.